This T cell receptor beta chain derives from a study of blood T cells in healthy people across ages. The use of a sample-barcoded 5' primer and a J-beta primer mix characterized a second PCR of roughly 7 to 11 cycles. At least 3 million CDR3-containing paired-end reads were obtained per sample. One entry per CDR3 protein, called by TCRdb with MiXCR from the 5' RACE reads. The sample has around 1,800,000 distinct CDR3 sequences; 39% are singletons. Healthy Caucasian individuals from Russia aged roughly 6 to 100 were enrolled as donors. Points from the study as a whole: Strong correlation linked observed beta diversity and percent naive T cells.

Germline V gene lookup returns CDR1 SGHTA and CDR2 FQGNSA. Trimming cost V 5 bases and J 3 bases, with 11 bases left between them. This CDR3 has 14 amino acids. Comment on this clonotype: What it binds is unknown.

The V gene is TRBV7-2, the J gene TRBJ2-4, with D maybe TRBD2 (6 bases). The sequence was obtained from a human donor in good health. Sequenced: blood. The CDR3 sequence: CASSRGDVKNIQYF. The CDR3, as DNA: TGTGCCAGCAGCCGCGGGGACGTCAAAAACATTCAGTACTTC.